This T cell receptor (beta chain) originates from a study of blood T cell repertoires in COVID-19. Sequenced by immunoSEQ multiplex PCR; TCRdb stores in-frame clones only, minus some. The sample gives around 320,000 clones, 75% to 90% of which show up once; approximately 2% is in the top ten. V was trimmed by 1 base and J by 6 bases, leaving 10 bases between them. Germline loops: CDR1 LGHNT, CDR2 FRNRAP. This CDR3 region has 13 residues. The sample comprised peripheral blood. The TCR comes from a man in his late teens or twenties with active or convalescent COVID-19. The chain combines TRBV12-5 with TRBJ2-7; D unclear. DNA for the CDR3: TGTGCTAGTGGTTTGGGTCCACAGATCGAGCAGTACTTC. Amino acids: CASGLGPQIEQYF.